This T cell receptor (beta chain) stems from a study of blood T cell repertoires in COVID-19. Produced via immunoSEQ multiplex PCR; TCRdb's table is partial and in-frame only. Of 200,000 to 250,000 clones detected, over 80% appear once; the ten largest clones hold around 3.7%. The germline V gene has CDR1 SNHLY and CDR2 FYNNEI. This CDR3 comprises 15 residues. After removal of 9 bases from V and 1 base from J, the junction contained 4 bases not matched to a gene. The source of this sequence is a woman aged 25-40 years who had been exposed to COVID-19. V usage is TRBV2 and J usage is TRBJ2-2; 11 positions agree with TRBD2. The sequenced material came from PBMCs or T cells enriched from blood (not recorded which). Here the CDR3 reads CARQGLAGNTGELFF. The CDR3 DNA reads TGTGCCAGACAAGGACTAGCGGGGAACACCGGGGAGCTGTTTTTT.